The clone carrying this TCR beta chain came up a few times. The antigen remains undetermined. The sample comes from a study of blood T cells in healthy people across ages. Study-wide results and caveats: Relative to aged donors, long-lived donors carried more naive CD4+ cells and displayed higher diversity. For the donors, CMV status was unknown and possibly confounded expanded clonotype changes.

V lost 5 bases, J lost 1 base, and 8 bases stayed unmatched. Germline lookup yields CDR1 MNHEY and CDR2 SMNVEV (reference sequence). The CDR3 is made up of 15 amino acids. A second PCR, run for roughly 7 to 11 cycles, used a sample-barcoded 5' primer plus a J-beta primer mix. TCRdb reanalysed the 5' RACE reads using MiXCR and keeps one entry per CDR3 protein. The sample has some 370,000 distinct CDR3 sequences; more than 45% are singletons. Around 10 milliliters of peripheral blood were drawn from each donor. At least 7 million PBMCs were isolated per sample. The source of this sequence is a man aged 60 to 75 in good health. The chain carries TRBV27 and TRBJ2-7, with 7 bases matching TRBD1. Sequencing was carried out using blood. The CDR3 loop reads CASSPAGTASYEQYF. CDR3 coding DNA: TGTGCCAGCAGTCCCGCCGGGACAGCTTCCTACGAGCAGTACTTC.